These 28 T cell receptor beta chains were sequenced from one sample in a study of response to subunit inactivated influenza vaccine. TCRdb itself ran the RT-PCR reads through MiXCR, one entry per CDR3 protein. The sample consists of 290,000 or so distinct CDR3 sequences, roughly 20% of them appearing once. The source material was PBMCs from blood, sampled 21 months after vaccination. The receptors stem from a man between 50 and 70 years old who received an inactivated influenza vaccine.

DNA for the CDR3: TGCAGCGTTGAGGGATGGGGTGGAACTGAAGCTTTCTTT. Protein product: CSVEGWGGTEAFF. The chain links TRBV29-1 to TRBJ1-1; the D is unclear. Trimming left V 3 bases short and J 5 bases short, with 13 bases between. The CDR3 extends over 13 amino acids. The germline CDR1 and CDR2 sequences are SQVTM and ANQGSEA.

The V gene is TRBV20-1, the J gene TRBJ2-3; 9 positions agree with TRBD2. The CDR3 length is 16 residues. Unmatched junction bases numbered 14, after V lost 6 bases and J lost 4 bases. Germline CDR1 reads DFQATT; CDR2 reads SNEGSKA (reference sequence). CDR3 in DNA: TGCAGTGCCTCACCGCCTAGCGGGGTTTCAGCAGATACGCAGTATTTT. Amino acids: CSASPPSGVSADTQYF.

This clonotype appeared many times. The chain has TRBV6-1 and TRBJ1-2, with D maybe TRBD1 (6 bases). The germline V gene encodes CDR1 MNHNS and CDR2 SASEGT. The length of the CDR3 is 14 residues. The V gene lost 2 bases and the J gene lost 5 bases, with 12 bases spanning the gap. CDR3: CASSETAGAYGYTF. CDR3 coding DNA: TGTGCCAGCAGTGAAACTGCGGGGGCTTATGGCTACACCTTC.

This chain links TRBV7-2 with TRBJ2-2; 8 nucleotides line up with TRBD1. CDR3 size: 17 residues. Germline CDR1 SGHTA, CDR2 FQGNSA. V lost 4 bases to trimming and J lost 1 base; unmatched junction nucleotides: 8. The CDR3 coding sequence is TGTGCCAGCAGCTCCTCGGTTGGGACAGGGAACACCGGGGAGCTGTTTTTT. This codes for CASSSSVGTGNTGELFF.

This chain connects TRBV7-2 to TRBJ2-1; D not certain. Between the trimmed V and J ends, which lost 5 bases and 12 bases, there was a span of 20 bases. CDR1 and CDR2 (germline): SGHTA, FQGNSA. The CDR3 sequence is 14 residues long. CDR3 DNA: TGTGCCAGCAGCCAGACCAAAGACGGACGGTTGCAGTTCTTC. Residues: CASSQTKDGRLQFF.

The chain uses TRBV20-1 and TRBJ1-6; D not certain. Germline V gene lookup returns CDR1 DFQATT and CDR2 SNEGSKA (reference sequence). CDR3 length: 15 amino acids. The V end was cut by 3 bases, the J end by 2 bases, with 11 bases between. The chain's CDR3 is CSARAQATYNSPLHF. In nucleotides, the CDR3 is TGCAGTGCTAGGGCTCAGGCGACCTATAATTCACCCCTCCACTTT.

This clonotype has more than one count but fewer than ten. The J gene is TRBJ1-5, the V gene TRBV10-3; D remains ambiguous. Germline V lookup: CDR1 ENHRY, CDR2 SYGVKD. The CDR3 has 16 amino acids. Trimming took off 0 bases at V and 2 bases at J, with 11 bases between the two ends. CDR3 loop: CAISESYGNRNQPQHF. As DNA, the CDR3 is TGTGCCATCAGTGAGTCGTATGGAAACCGCAATCAGCCCCAGCATTTT.

The V call is TRBV4-3, the J call TRBJ1-4, with a possible D match to TRBD1 (6 bases). Germline V gene lookup returns CDR1 LGHNA and CDR2 YSLEER. Trimming cost V 0 bases and J 5 bases, with 13 bases left between them. This CDR3 is built from 16 residues. DNA for the CDR3: TGCGCCAGCAGCCAAGATTCCATCAGGGGAAATGAAAAACTGTTTTTT. Amino acids: CASSQDSIRGNEKLFF.

The chain uses TRBV19 and TRBJ2-3; D might be TRBD2 (6 bases). V gave up 4 bases and J gave up 6 bases, with 14 bases separating them. Per the germline V gene, CDR1 is LNHDA and CDR2 is SQIVND (reference sequence). This CDR3 spans 14 amino acids. CDR3 sequence: CASSKVLRGDTQYF. The CDR3 DNA sequence: TGTGCCAGTAGTAAGGTTCTCCGGGGGGATACGCAGTATTTT.

This chain connects TRBV28 to TRBJ1-5; no definite D call. The CDR3 covers 13 residues. Trimming removed 6 bases from V and 7 bases from J, with 13 bases in between. Per the germline V gene, CDR1 is MDHEN and CDR2 is SYDVKM. Written as DNA, the CDR3 is TGTGCCAGCAGCAACATACATAGGCAGCCCCAGCATTTT. Translating gives CASSNIHRQPQHF.

This clonotype appeared a few times. This chain connects TRBV12-3 or TRBV12-4 to TRBJ2-1; the match to TRBD2 covers 9 bases. V was pared by 3 bases and J by 5 bases, with 5 bases of the junction left unmatched. This CDR3 has 15 residues. The CDR3 DNA reads TGTGCCAGCAGTTTGCCGGGACTAGCAAACAATGAGCAGTTCTTC. This sequence encodes CASSLPGLANNEQFF.

This clonotype has only a few counts. The CDR3 DNA sequence: TGTGCCAGCAGTCCCATGGGGGGGCCGGTGGATACGCAGTATTTT. The encoded protein is CASSPMGGPVDTQYF. This chain connects TRBV5-6 to TRBJ2-3; tentatively, D is TRBD2 (7 bases). The CDR3 contains 15 residues. The V and J ends lost 5 bases and 6 bases respectively, with 19 bases between them. CDR1 and CDR2 from the germline V gene are SGHDT and YYEEEE.

This clonotype turned up a few times. V usage is TRBV4-3 and J usage is TRBJ1-1; 8 nucleotides line up with TRBD1. Germline-derived CDR1 and CDR2 are LGHNA and YSLEER. J lost 4 bases, V lost 1 base, and 2 bases had no gene match. The CDR3 runs 14 residues. The CDR3 region is CASSQGQGITEAFF. DNA for the CDR3: TGCGCCAGCAGCCAAGGACAGGGGATCACTGAAGCTTTCTTT.

This clonotype was picked up a small number of times. CDR3 amino acids: CASSLRGLASNQPQHF. The CDR3 DNA sequence: TGTGCCAGCAGTTTACGGGGGCTAGCTAGCAATCAGCCCCAGCATTTT. The chain links TRBV12-3 or TRBV12-4 to TRBJ1-5; D is possibly TRBD1 (6 bases). The CDR3 is 16 residues long. Deletions cut 2 bases from V and 0 bases from J, with 11 bases between.

The rearrangement links TRBV4-3 to TRBJ2-1; D remains unclear. Germline CDR1 is LGHNA and CDR2 is YSLEER. This CDR3 has 16 residues. V lost 0 bases and J 5 bases, leaving 14 bases between the germline ends. The CDR3 region has the DNA TGCGCCAGCAGCCAAGATCTTGCAGGAAGACACAATGAGCAGTTCTTC. It codes for CASSQDLAGRHNEQFF.

CDR3 nucleotide sequence: TGTGCCACCAGCGAATGGGACAGGGGGCTTGAAAACATTCAGTACTTC. It encodes CATSEWDRGLENIQYF. The rearrangement uses TRBV15 and TRBJ2-4; the match to TRBD1 covers 12 bases. CDR3 length: 16 amino acids. Germline CDR1 and CDR2: LNHNV and YYDKDF (reference sequence). J gave up 5 bases and V 5 bases, and 7 bases lay outside the gene matches.

This clonotype was seen repeatedly, ten times or more. This CDR3 is CASRGLAVDTQYF. The CDR3 region has the DNA TGTGCCAGCAGGGGACTAGCGGTAGATACGCAGTATTTT. This sequence joins TRBV12-3 or TRBV12-4 and TRBJ2-3; TRBD2 aligns across 11 bases. Trimming at V came to 6 bases and at J to 5 bases, leaving 1 base not matched to a gene. The CDR3 consists of 13 residues.

This chain uses TRBV5-1 with TRBJ1-6; D possibly corresponds to TRBD1 (5 bases). V was clipped by 0 bases and J by 6 bases, with 7 bases between them. This CDR3 has 14 residues. CDR1 SGHRS and CDR2 YFSETQ come from the germline V gene. The DNA of the CDR3 is TGCGCCAGCAGCTTGGGACAGCCTAATTCACCCCTCCACTTT. It specifies CASSLGQPNSPLHF.

This clonotype was observed many times. The V call is TRBV29-1, the J call TRBJ1-1; 8 positions agree with TRBD1. V gave up 6 bases and J gave up 1 base; unmatched junction bases: 4. CDR3 size: 13 residues. Per the germline V gene, CDR1 is SQVTM and CDR2 is ANQGSEA. CDR3 nucleotide sequence: TGCAGCGTAGACAGGGGCGAGAACACTGAAGCTTTCTTT. This encodes CSVDRGENTEAFF. Full variable domain (remainder filled in from reference TRBV29-1 and TRBJ1-1): SAVISQKPSRDICQRGTSLTIQCQVDSQVTMMFWYRQQPGQSLTLIATANQGSEATYESGFVIDKFPISRPNLTFSTLTVSNMSPEDSSIYLCSVDRGENTEAFFGQGTRLTVV.

In this sample, this clonotype turned up a few times. The chain links TRBV29-1 to TRBJ1-1; maybe TRBD1 (5 bases). The germline gives CDR1 SQVTM, CDR2 ANQGSEA. Deletions cut 2 bases from V and 1 base from J, with 8 bases between. The CDR3 covers 13 residues. In nucleotides, the CDR3 is TGCAGCGTTGAAAGGGGAACGAACACTGAAGCTTTCTTT. This encodes CSVERGTNTEAFF.

This clonotype occurred a few times. The genes are TRBV28 and TRBJ1-5; 10 positions agree with TRBD1. V lost 6 bases to trimming and J lost 0 bases; unmatched junction nucleotides: 2. This CDR3 comprises 15 residues. CDR1 and CDR2 from the germline V gene are MDHEN and SYDVKM. The CDR3 bases are TGTGCCAGCAGAAGACAGGGGGCTAGCAATCAGCCCCAGCATTTT. Protein sequence: CASRRQGASNQPQHF.

In this sample, this clonotype turned up a few times. The J gene is TRBJ2-3, the V gene TRBV14; D is perhaps TRBD1 (7 bases). The V end was cut by 1 base, the J end by 1 base, with 21 bases between. There are 19 residues in the CDR3. Germline CDR1 and CDR2: SGHDN and FVKESK. DNA of the CDR3: TGTGCCAGCAGCCAAGCCGTTGCGCAGGGGGGCCCTCGCACAGATACGCAGTATTTT. Protein product: CASSQAVAQGGPRTDTQYF.

A few counts support this clonotype. The chain couples TRBV5-6 to TRBJ1-5; D is undetermined. The CDR3 extends over 15 amino acids. V lost 1 base and J 4 bases, leaving 12 bases between the germline ends. Looked up from germline, CDR1 is SGHDT and CDR2 is YYEEEE. This chain's CDR3 is CASSLSGFGNQPQHF. CDR3 DNA: TGTGCCAGCAGCTTGTCGGGGTTCGGTAATCAGCCCCAGCATTTT.

The V and J genes are TRBV7-9 and TRBJ2-1; no clear D gene. The V gene lost 2 bases and the J gene lost 3 bases, with 11 bases spanning the gap. The CDR3 has 15 residues. Germline V lookup: CDR1 SEHNR, CDR2 FQNEAQ (reference sequence). The CDR3 DNA is TGTGCCAGCAGCTTATCGGGTAGAAGCTACAATGAGCAGTTCTTC. Translation: CASSLSGRSYNEQFF.

This clonotype was detected only a few times. The chain employs TRBV6-5 and TRBJ2-5; a possible D gene is TRBD1 (6 bases). CDR1 is MNHEY and CDR2 is SVGAGI in the germline V gene. V lost 4 bases and J 6 bases, leaving 12 bases between the germline ends. The CDR3 consists of 13 residues. The CDR3 here is CASSSPGAQTQYF. CDR3 nucleotides: TGTGCCAGCAGTTCCCCAGGGGCTCAGACCCAGTACTTC.

The CDR3 here is CATSDSGQGWTDTQYF. CDR3 coding DNA: TGTGCCACCAGTGATTCGGGACAGGGGTGGACAGATACGCAGTATTTT. This chain joins TRBV24-1 and TRBJ2-3; 10 positions agree with TRBD1. The V gene end was trimmed by 2 bases and the J gene end by 3 bases; junction bases not matched to a gene: 4. Per the germline V gene, CDR1 is KGHDR and CDR2 is SFDVKD. This CDR3 has 16 residues.

V usage is TRBV28 and J usage is TRBJ2-4; maybe TRBD1 (5 bases). Per germline, CDR1 MDHEN and CDR2 SYDVKM. The germline V and J ends were trimmed by 7 bases and 0 bases, with 10 bases remaining between them. The CDR3 is 14 residues long. CDR3 residues: CASNPGQAKNIQYF. The CDR3 nucleotides are TGTGCCAGCAACCCCGGACAAGCCAAAAACATTCAGTACTTC. The variable domain in full, with the rest retrieved from reference TRBV28 and TRBJ2-4, is DVKVTQSSRYLVKRTGEKVFLECVQDMDHENMFWYRQDPGLGLRLIYFSYDVKMKEKGDIPEGYSVSREKKERFSLILESASTNQTSMYLCASNPGQAKNIQYFGAGTRLSVL.

The V gene is TRBV3-1, the J gene TRBJ2-5, with TRBD2 matching 15 bases. The germline CDR1 and CDR2 sequences are LGHDT and YNNKEL (reference sequence). V trimming: 4 bases; J trimming: 2 bases; junction bases outside the gene matches: 5. CDR3 size: 17 residues. CDR3 residues: CASSPGLAGGAQETQYF. The CDR3 nucleotides are TGTGCCAGCAGCCCGGGACTAGCGGGAGGAGCGCAAGAGACCCAGTACTTC.